Below are 25 T cell receptor beta chains sequenced from a single sample in a study of blood T cell repertoires in COVID-19. Data came from immunoSEQ multiplex PCR; TCRdb stores just in-frame clones and leaves some out. The data contain hundreds of thousands of clones, about nine tenths of them seen just once; the ten biggest clones take up about 9.8%. The sample was PBMCs or T cells enriched from blood (not recorded which). Every receptor here comes from a woman aged 18-29 years who had recovered from COVID-19.

This chain joins TRBV7-7 and TRBJ2-2; a weak D match, TRBD1 (5 bases). From germline, CDR1 is SSHAT and CDR2 FNYEAQ (reference sequence). CDR3 size: 15 residues. V was cut by 2 bases and J by 1 base, with 8 bases left in between. The CDR3 nucleotides read TGTGCCAGCAGCTTAAATCAGGGGAACACCGGGGAGCTGTTTTTT. Residues: CASSLNQGNTGELFF.

Details on this clone: At one end the junction does not follow the germline gene, possibly because of a read error. The chain carries TRBV6-2 or TRBV6-3 and TRBJ1-2; weak D call: TRBD1 (5 bases). This CDR3 has 13 amino acids. Germline V gene sequence: CDR1 MNHEY, CDR2 SVGEGT. For the CDR3, the DNA is TGTGCCAGCACCCCTCCCGCGGGGATGGGGCTCTTCTTC. Translated: CASTPPAGMGLFF.

The chain uses TRBV11-3 and TRBJ2-5; 8 nucleotides line up with TRBD2. CDR1 and CDR2 from the germline V gene are SGHNT and YENEEA. This CDR3 spans 15 amino acids. J was trimmed by 4 bases and V by 4 bases; bases with no gene match: 8. The CDR3 DNA reads as TGTGCCAGCAGCTCCGCCTCAGCGGGGGTAGAGACCCAGTACTTC. Its translation: CASSSASAGVETQYF.

The V and J genes are TRBV3-1 (or the pseudogene TRBV3-2) and TRBJ1-2, with 7 positions matching TRBD1. J lost 8 bases, V lost 1 base, and 10 bases had no gene match. The CDR3 contains 15 residues. Germline CDR1 LGHDT, CDR2 YNNKEL (reference sequence). The DNA of the CDR3 is TGTGCCAGCAGCCAAGCGCAGACAGGGTTAAGCGGCTACACCTTC. This gives the protein CASSQAQTGLSGYTF.

The chain is built from TRBV12-5 and TRBJ2-2; perhaps TRBD2 as D (5 bases). The length of the CDR3 is 12 residues. CDR1 is LGHNT, CDR2 FRNRAP, per germline. V was clipped by 3 bases and J by 7 bases, with 6 bases between them. Here the CDR3 reads CASGFGNGELFF. CDR3 nucleotide sequence: TGTGCTAGTGGTTTCGGGAACGGGGAGCTGTTTTTT. Looking up the rest from reference TRBV12-5 and TRBJ2-2 gives the full variable domain: DARVTQTPRHKVTEMGQEVTMRCQPILGHNTVFWYRQTMMQGLELLAYFRNRAPLDDSGMPKDRFSAEMPDATLATLKIQPSEPRDSAVYFCASGFGNGELFFGEGSRLTVL.

This rearrangement joins TRBV9 to TRBJ2-1; TRBD1 aligns across 8 bases. This CDR3 has 16 amino acids. CDR1 is SGDLS, CDR2 YYNGEE, per germline. Trimming at V came to 0 bases and at J to 1 base, leaving 3 bases not matched to a gene. The CDR3 sequence is CASSVGGQGSYNEQFF. DNA of the CDR3: TGTGCCAGCAGCGTAGGTGGACAGGGATCCTACAATGAGCAGTTCTTC.

This chain links TRBV18 with TRBJ1-1, with 8 bases lining up with TRBD1. Trimming at V came to 1 base and at J to 6 bases, leaving 13 bases not matched to a gene. The CDR3 consists of 17 residues. Germline lookup yields CDR1 KGHSH and CDR2 LQKENI. The CDR3 coding sequence is TGTGCCAGCTCACCACGTGTGCAGGGGGCAGGAAGGCCTGAAGCTTTCTTT. The encoded protein is CASSPRVQGAGRPEAFF.

The chain is built from TRBV4-3 and TRBJ1-5, with 8 positions matching TRBD1. CDR1 and CDR2 from the germline V gene are LGHNA and YSLEER. The length of the CDR3 is 17 residues. Trimming took 0 bases from V and 5 from J; bases not matched to a gene: 9. The CDR3 region is CASSQDLQDRAYQPQHF. In DNA form, the CDR3 reads TGCGCCAGCAGCCAAGATCTTCAGGACAGGGCTTATCAGCCCCAGCATTTT.

This clone was recorded once. The V gene is TRBV19, the J gene TRBJ1-1, with D unresolved. Deletions cut 5 bases from V and 0 bases from J, with 19 bases between. The CDR3 spans 17 residues. The germline V gene encodes CDR1 LNHDA and CDR2 SQIVND (reference sequence). The CDR3 DNA is TGTGCCAGTAGTGCCCCGACACCGTCCTCTATGAACACTGAAGCTTTCTTT. Encoded protein: CASSAPTPSSMNTEAFF.

V is TRBV19 and J is TRBJ2-3, with 16 bases fitting TRBD2. Per germline, CDR1 LNHDA and CDR2 SQIVND (reference sequence). This CDR3 region has 17 residues. V dropped 9 bases and J dropped 5; count of bases not matched to a gene: 11. In DNA, the CDR3 is TGTGCCAGCAGGGGACTAGCGGGGGGGCATTATAGAGATACGCAGTATTTT. The encoded protein is CASRGLAGGHYRDTQYF.

DNA of the CDR3: TGTGCCAGCAGTGACGGCGGAGATGTATTCTTT. This gives the protein CASSDGGDVFF. The genes are TRBV2 and TRBJ1-1; D gene uncertain. V was clipped by 3 bases and J by 14 bases, with 13 bases between them. Per germline, CDR1 SNHLY and CDR2 FYNNEI. This CDR3 is 11 amino acids long.

The chain has TRBV7-9 and TRBJ1-2; D is ambiguous. Germline CDR1 and CDR2: SEHNR and FQNEAQ (reference sequence). V was pared by 5 bases and J by 3 bases, with 13 bases between. This CDR3 comprises 14 residues. The CDR3 nucleotides are TGTGCCAGCAGCCGACGGGTTGCGGACTATGGCTACACCTTC. It codes for CASSRRVADYGYTF.

This chain connects TRBV14 to TRBJ2-7; TRBD2 matches 10 bases. The germline gives CDR1 SGHDN, CDR2 FVKESK. Trimming took 0 bases from V and 2 from J; bases not matched to a gene: 4. The CDR3 length is 16 residues. The CDR3: CASSQDFGLAAYEQYF. The CDR3 DNA reads TGTGCCAGCAGCCAAGATTTCGGACTAGCGGCCTACGAGCAGTACTTC.

As to this clone: Relative to the germline gene, one junction end is altered; a read error may explain this. This sequence joins TRBV19 and TRBJ2-7; possibly TRBD2 for D (5 bases). This CDR3 is 14 amino acids long. Looked up from germline, CDR1 is LNHDA and CDR2 is SQIVND (reference sequence). The CDR3 DNA reads as TGCAGGAGGTCCGTTAGCCAGCCTCTCTACGAGCAGTACTTC. This sequence encodes CRRSVSQPLYEQYF.

The V and J genes are TRBV7-9 and TRBJ2-7; TRBD1 matches 10 bases. V dropped 4 bases and J dropped 3; count of bases not matched to a gene: 3. The CDR3 consists of 14 residues. Germline CDR1 reads SEHNR; CDR2 reads FQNEAQ (reference sequence). CDR3 nucleotide sequence: TGTGCCAGCAGCTATCGGACAGGGGGCTACGAGCAGTACTTC. This sequence encodes CASSYRTGGYEQYF.

The table lists this clone with a count of one. J is TRBJ2-1 and V is TRBV4-2; the match to TRBD2 covers 12 bases. J gave up 12 bases and V 2 bases, and 8 bases lay outside the gene matches. The CDR3 has 15 amino acids. Germline CDR1 and CDR2: LGHNA and YNFKEQ. The CDR3 nucleotides are TGTGCCAGCAGCCAACCAAAGCTAGCGGGAGGGAGGCAGTTCTTC. Translated: CASSQPKLAGGRQFF.

The rearrangement uses TRBV28 and TRBJ1-2, with D maybe TRBD1 (6 bases). Trimming left V 4 bases short and J 0 bases short, with 12 bases between. CDR1 is MDHEN and CDR2 is SYDVKM in the germline V gene. This CDR3 is built from 15 residues. The CDR3 DNA follows: TGTGCCAGCAGTTGGGACATCTTTTCTAACTATGGCTACACCTTC. Translated, it gives CASSWDIFSNYGYTF.

This chain uses TRBV2 with TRBJ2-5; 8 bases are shared with TRBD2. Trimming removed 7 bases from V and 1 base from J; junction bases left unmatched: 8. Germline assignment: CDR1 SNHLY and CDR2 FYNNEI. The CDR3 loop spans 15 amino acids. CDR3 nucleotides: TGTGCCAGCACCCACGGGGGGGATCTCCAAGAGACCCAGTACTTC. As protein: CASTHGGDLQETQYF.

The chain links TRBV7-2 to TRBJ2-1; 8 nucleotides match TRBD2. This CDR3 spans 14 amino acids. The V gene end was trimmed by 2 bases and the J gene end by 4 bases; junction bases not matched to a gene: 1. In germline, CDR1 is SGHTA, CDR2 FQGNSA. The DNA of the CDR3 is TGTGCCAGCAGCTTACTAGCGGGTTACAATGAGCAGTTCTTC. It codes for CASSLLAGYNEQFF.

This clone is a singleton in its sample. The identical CDR3 is also encoded by other nucleotide sequences in the sample. The chain carries TRBV28 and TRBJ1-2; D call uncertain. The CDR3 has 11 residues. V was clipped by 3 bases and J by 5 bases, with 4 bases between them. Per germline, CDR1 MDHEN and CDR2 SYDVKM. The CDR3 loop reads CASSLSYGYTF. The CDR3 DNA reads as TGTGCCAGCAGTTTGAGTTATGGCTACACCTTC.

The genes are TRBV5-1 and TRBJ2-1, with unresolved D. Trimming removed 6 bases at V and 6 bases at J, with 10 bases between. CDR1 is SGHRS, CDR2 YFSETQ, per germline. This CDR3 comprises 12 residues. In nucleotides, the CDR3 is TGCGCCAGCAAGGAGCTATCCAATGAGCAGTTCTTC. It encodes CASKELSNEQFF.

The gene calls are TRBV2 and TRBJ1-1; 7 bases match TRBD1. CDR3 size: 12 residues. The germline V gene has CDR1 SNHLY and CDR2 FYNNEI. Unmatched junction bases numbered 0, after V lost 8 bases and J lost 0 bases. The CDR3 DNA reads as TGTGCCAGCGACAGGGTGAACACTGAAGCTTTCTTT. Amino acid sequence: CASDRVNTEAFF.

The chain joins TRBV4-3 to TRBJ1-1; 8 nucleotides align to TRBD1. V dropped 8 bases and J dropped 5; count of bases not matched to a gene: 7. From germline, CDR1 is LGHNA and CDR2 YSLEER. The CDR3 has 13 residues. Here the CDR3 reads CASSLQGGTEAFF. Here the CDR3 DNA reads TGCGCCAGCTCACTACAGGGGGGAACTGAAGCTTTCTTT.

The V call is TRBV7-6, the J call TRBJ1-2; D is possibly TRBD1 (6 bases). Germline V gene data show CDR1 as SGHVS and CDR2 as FNYEAQ. The length of the CDR3 is 13 residues. Trimming cost V 5 bases and J 2 bases, with 9 bases left between them. This chain's CDR3 is CASSQDRNYGYTF. In DNA form, the CDR3 reads TGTGCCAGCAGCCAGGACAGAAACTATGGCTACACCTTC.

The chain employs TRBV30 and TRBJ1-5, with 7 nucleotides matching TRBD1. V lost 5 bases to trimming and J lost 5 bases; unmatched junction nucleotides: 9. In germline, CDR1 is GTSNPN, CDR2 SVGIG (reference sequence). The CDR3 extends over 14 amino acids. The CDR3 DNA sequence: TGTGCCTGGGGACTTGGACAGGCCCATCAGCCCCAGCATTTT. Its translation is CAWGLGQAHQPQHF.